The TCR beta chain under discussion was sequenced for a study of blood T cell repertoires in COVID-19 (dated by TCRdb to about 2020). A note on the overall study: Collaborator samples came from the United States, Italy and Spain and covered acute and convalescent phases of COVID-19. The material from the prospective study consisted of cDNA or gDNA derived from T cells, B-cell-depleted T cells, or PBMCs. Subjects who had been exposed to COVID-19, were actively infected with it, or had recovered from it provided the deeply sampled blood TCRbeta repertoires that made up the dataset. The repertoires were released in a freely available public database meant as a resource for research on the immune response to SARS-CoV-2. Samples were obtained from the ongoing ImmuneRACE study (first 160 participants) and from over 1,000 subjects provided by 6 global collaborators. The sample metadata nearly always contained a de-identified subject ID, COVID-19 status, age in years and sex. Where available, HLA class I and class II types were obtained from metadata supplied by the sample provider rather than from assay-based typing.

The V and J ends are trimmed by 4 bases and 0 bases, leaving 16 bases between them. The CDR3 has 17 amino acids, counting the end cysteine and phenylalanine. CDR3 DNA is the only sequence kept; it has 51 bases, read in frame from the first base. The CDR1 and CDR2 encoded by the germline V gene are SGHDN and FVKESK. TCRbeta CDR3 regions were amplified from genomic DNA by means of the immunoSEQ Assay, a bias-controlled multiplex PCR. The paper's data handling went like this. Nucleated cell counts per sample were estimated from amplification of reference gene primers within the assay. To quantify the absolute abundance of each unique TCRbeta CDR3 rearrangement, sequence reads were collapsed and filtered. Productive Simpson clonality was computed per sample as the square root of Simpson's diversity index over productive rearrangements. TCRdb limited this immuneACCESS table to in-frame rearrangements with V and J called. A share of clones is missing; checked studies link under half to unresolved V genes, and the rest is unexplained. Clone size and V and J calls were adopted from that table, with D and trimming inferred from the DNA. This sample comprises about 200,000 clones, 70% to 90% of them detected only once. In total, the top ten clones hold 3% to 4% of the sample.

In the prospective study, participants were about 18 to 95 years old, resided in 24 geographic areas of the United States, and were enrolled through a virtual design. Cohort assignment in the prospective study relied on participant-reported clinical history from a screening survey and a study questionnaire. Each participant in the prospective study had whole blood, serum and a nasopharyngeal or oropharyngeal swab collected by mobile phlebotomists. Participants in the prospective study had the option to provide additional blood draws and questionnaires over a roughly 2-month period. Blood samples from the prospective study were shipped frozen or at room temperature prior to DNA extraction. Of note for this clone: Its antigen is still unknown. No much larger clone is present one base from it, and per-base qualities are unavailable.

Broader findings and caveats from the paper: Clinical and demographic metadata were provided uncurated, with the amount varying by source and participant.

This clonotype was obtained from a woman aged 40 to 50 with acute COVID-19. The sequencing input was PBMCs or T cells enriched from blood (not recorded which). The receptor chain draws on TRBV14 and TRBJ2-1; TRBD2 is possibly the D segment (7 matching bases). The CDR3 protein: CASSLWGGPSSYNEQFF. The DNA is as follows: TGTGCCAGCAGCCTTTGGGGGGGGCCAAGCTCCTACAATGAGCAGTTCTTC.